A single sample is the source of the 7 T cell receptor beta chains below, sequenced in a study of T cells in Graves' hyperthyroidism and ophthalmopathy. The investigators amplified TCR beta CDR3 regions from RNA transcripts. RT-PCR in the first round (using the HTBI primer set) targeted the TCR CDR3. Each CDR3 protein gets one entry after TCRdb re-called the multiplex PCR reads with MiXCR. Of 450,000 to 650,000 distinct CDR3 sequences listed, about a fifth are singletons. The specimen was blood. The receptor source for this set is a young man with Graves' hyperthyroidism.

This clonotype was seen a few times. A single base separates this from a much larger clone, so it may be a read error. This rearrangement joins TRBV12-3 or TRBV12-4 to TRBJ2-5; no reliable D call. V shed 3 bases and J shed 7 bases, with 6 bases lying between them. This CDR3 is built from 11 residues. The CDR3: CASSFKGTQYF. The CDR3 DNA follows: TGTGCCAGCAGTTTTAAGGGGACCCAGTACTTC.

This clonotype has only a few counts. The V and J genes are TRBV9 and TRBJ2-7; 8 bases match TRBD2. The CDR3 spans 14 residues. V lost 0 bases, J lost 6 bases, and 5 bases stayed unmatched. Germline V gene sequence: CDR1 SGDLS, CDR2 YYNGEE. The CDR3 DNA reads TGTGCCAGCAGCGTAGGGGCCGGGGGGGCCGAGCAGTACTTC. Protein product: CASSVGAGGAEQYF.

Points on this clonotype: A much larger clone lies a single base off, so this may be a read error. The genes are TRBV6-1 and TRBJ1-5, with D maybe TRBD1 (6 bases). The germline V gene has CDR1 MNHNS and CDR2 SASEGT. The CDR3 consists of 17 residues. In nucleotides, the CDR3 is TGTGCCAGCAGTAAATCCTCACGGACAGATTATGATCAGCCCCATCATTTT. The encoded protein is CASSKSSRTDYDQPHHF.

This clonotype was observed at least ten times. The chain employs TRBV12-3 or TRBV12-4 and TRBJ2-1; 13 bases fit TRBD2. V shed 5 bases and J 7 bases; nucleotides not matched to a gene: 5. There are 15 residues in the CDR3. CDR3 region: CASSTSGGAWNEQFF. CDR3 nucleotide sequence: TGTGCCAGCAGTACTAGCGGGGGGGCATGGAATGAGCAGTTCTTC.

A word on this clonotype: A read error is likely, as this CDR3 ends without the conserved phenylalanine or tryptophan. The rearrangement links TRBV11-2 to TRBJ2-7; the D call may be TRBD1 or TRBD2 (5 bases each). The CDR3 is made up of 16 amino acids. Germline loops: CDR1 SGHAT, CDR2 FQNNGV. Between the trimmed V and J ends, which lost 5 bases and 2 bases, there was a span of 19 bases. The DNA for the CDR3 is TGTGCCAGCAGCCCTCTCCCCCGAGGGGCCGCCTACGAGCAGTACTAC. Protein sequence: CASSPLPRGAAYEQYY.

The genes are TRBV19 and TRBJ2-7; D gene ambiguous. The V end lost 1 base, the J end lost 0 bases, and 10 bases lay between the germline ends. CDR3 size: 15 residues. The germline CDR1 and CDR2 sequences are LNHDA and SQIVND (reference sequence). In DNA, the CDR3 is TGTGCCAGTAGTATAGTTGGCCGACTCTCCTACGAGCAGTACTTC. The encoded protein is CASSIVGRLSYEQYF.

This clonotype was found many times. The chain links TRBV14 to TRBJ1-1; unclear D gene. There are 14 residues in the CDR3. The ends were cut back, 0 bases at V and 5 bases at J, with 10 bases in the middle. The germline gives CDR1 SGHDN, CDR2 FVKESK. CDR3 loop: CASSQEAEITEAFF. The CDR3 DNA sequence: TGTGCCAGCAGCCAAGAAGCGGAAATAACTGAAGCTTTCTTT.